This T cell receptor beta chain was identified in a study of T cells in tumors after PD-1 blockade. Germline V gives CDR1 LGHNA, CDR2 YSLEER. Trimming took off 4 bases at V and 5 bases at J, with 15 bases between the two ends. There are 14 residues in the CDR3. Measured with immunoSEQ multiplex PCR; TCRdb has only the in-frame clones, and not every one. The table shows over 30,000 clones, with around 80% occurring only once. The V and J genes are TRBV4-3 and TRBJ2-7; weak D call: TRBD1 (5 bases). This TCR was recovered from a human donor with basal cell carcinoma. The sequencing here drew on PBMCs, taken before anti-PD-1 treatment. The CDR3 here is CASSPQLLRDEQYF. The CDR3, as DNA: TGCGCCAGCAGCCCGCAGCTACTCAGGGACGAGCAGTACTTC.